A selection of T cell receptor beta chains follows, all from one sample in a study of human T cells and chemical hapten exposure. MiXCR, run by TCRdb on the RACE reads, gives a single entry per CDR3 protein. The table lists over 100,000 distinct CDR3 sequences, over 9% of them singletons. Sequencing was performed on whole blood, taken in connection with sensitization to the hapten diphenylcyclopropenone (DPC). These receptors were collected from a woman aged 45-59 years with alopecia areata. Some clones in this sample may be carry-over from other donors' samples. Each CDR3 is given with its conserved first and last residue. Each record gives: V gene, clone size, D gene, J gene, CDR3 DNA, CDR3 protein. D genes are given only for firm matches. The size entry is marked missing in some rows and otherwise reads once, few, many or a size class.

V gene: TRBV20-1
clone size: many
D gene: NA
J gene: TRBJ2-1
CDR3 DNA: TGCAGTGCTAGAATGGTAGTGTGGGAGAATTCCTACAATGAGCAGTTCTTC
CDR3 protein: CSARMVVWENSYNEQFF

V gene: TRBV12-3/TRBV12-4
clone size: few
D gene: NA
J gene: TRBJ1-1
CDR3 DNA: TGTGCCAGCAGCCTGACGGGGTACACTGAAGCTTTCTTT
CDR3 protein: CASSLTGYTEAFF

V gene: TRBV7-2
clone size: NA
D gene: NA
J gene: TRBJ2-7
CDR3 DNA: TGTGCCAGCAGCTTGATAGCGGTTGGCTCCTACGAGCAGTACTTC
CDR3 protein: CASSLIAVGSYEQYF

V gene: TRBV28
clone size: many
D gene: NA
J gene: TRBJ2-3
CDR3 DNA: TGTGCCAGCAGTTTAGGGGGAAGCGGCACAGATACGCAGTATTTT
CDR3 protein: CASSLGGSGTDTQYF

V gene: TRBV20-1
clone size: few
D gene: TRBD2
J gene: TRBJ2-7
CDR3 DNA: TGCAGTGCTCCGGGACTAGCGGGAGATGGGTCCTACGAGCAGTACTTC
CDR3 protein: CSAPGLAGDGSYEQYF

V gene: TRBV4-2
clone size: NA
D gene: TRBD2
J gene: TRBJ2-3
CDR3 DNA: TGTGCCAGCAGCCAAGATGGAGGACGCGGGAGGTTGAGAGATACGCAGTATTTT
CDR3 protein: CASSQDGGRGRLRDTQYF

V gene: TRBV20-1
clone size: many
D gene: TRBD2
J gene: TRBJ2-7
CDR3 DNA: TGCAGTGCTAGTAGTAGCGGGGTGACCTACGAGCAGTACTTC
CDR3 protein: CSASSSGVTYEQYF

V gene: TRBV5-1
clone size: many
D gene: NA
J gene: TRBJ2-5
CDR3 DNA: TGCGCCAGCTGCGACCCACGGAACCAAGAGACCCAGTACTTC
CDR3 protein: CASCDPRNQETQYF

V gene: TRBV12-3/TRBV12-4
clone size: NA
D gene: NA
J gene: TRBJ1-1
CDR3 DNA: TGTGCCAGCAGTACCTCTCACAGGCCTGAAGCTTTCTTT
CDR3 protein: CASSTSHRPEAFF

V gene: TRBV10-3
clone size: NA
D gene: TRBD1
J gene: TRBJ2-7
CDR3 DNA: TGTGCCATCAGTGAGTGGGACAGGAGGGGCTACGAGCAGTACTTC
CDR3 protein: CAISEWDRRGYEQYF

V gene: TRBV29-1
clone size: NA
D gene: NA
J gene: TRBJ2-5
CDR3 DNA: TGCAGCGCCCCCGGGAGTGGAGAGACCCAGTACTTC
CDR3 protein: CSAPGSGETQYF

V gene: TRBV27
clone size: many
D gene: TRBD2
J gene: TRBJ2-7
CDR3 DNA: TGTGCCAGCAGTTCGGGACTAGCGGGAGTACTCAAGCAGTACTTC
CDR3 protein: CASSSGLAGVLKQYF

V gene: TRBV27
clone size: NA
D gene: TRBD2
J gene: TRBJ2-3
CDR3 DNA: TGTGCCAGCAGTTTCCCGACTAGCCAACATACGCAGTATTTT
CDR3 protein: CASSFPTSQHTQYF

V gene: TRBV7-9
clone size: many
D gene: NA
J gene: TRBJ2-2
CDR3 DNA: TGTGCCAGCAGTTCCCCGGGACTTAACACCGGGGAGCTGTTTTTT
CDR3 protein: CASSSPGLNTGELFF

V gene: TRBV25-1
clone size: few
D gene: NA
J gene: TRBJ2-7
CDR3 DNA: TGTGCCAGCAGTGGCACAGGGCCCCACGAGCAGTACTTC
CDR3 protein: CASSGTGPHEQYF

V gene: TRBV12-3/TRBV12-4
clone size: NA
D gene: NA
J gene: TRBJ2-1
CDR3 DNA: TGTGCCAGCAGCCTACCGGGACTGGATTACAATGAGCAGTTCTTC
CDR3 protein: CASSLPGLDYNEQFF

V gene: TRBV25-1
clone size: NA
D gene: TRBD2
J gene: TRBJ2-3
CDR3 DNA: TGTGCCAGCAGTGAAGCCGGGACTAGCGGGAGTGCAGATACGCAGTATTTT
CDR3 protein: CASSEAGTSGSADTQYF

V gene: TRBV20-1
clone size: many
D gene: NA
J gene: TRBJ1-6
CDR3 DNA: TGCAGTGCTAGAGAGACAGCTAATTCACCCCTCCACTTT
CDR3 protein: CSARETANSPLHF

V gene: TRBV12-3/TRBV12-4
clone size: NA
D gene: NA
J gene: TRBJ1-3
CDR3 DNA: TGTGCCAGCAGTTTAGCGCTGGGATTCTCTGGAAACACCATATATTTT
CDR3 protein: CASSLALGFSGNTIYF

V gene: TRBV7-6
clone size: NA
D gene: TRBD1
J gene: TRBJ1-5
CDR3 DNA: TGTGCCAGCAGCTTAAGAGGGACAGGGGTATGCCAGCCCCAGCATTTT
CDR3 protein: CASSLRGTGVCQPQHF

V gene: TRBV7-2
clone size: many
D gene: TRBD2
J gene: TRBJ2-3
CDR3 DNA: TGTGCCAGCAGGGCGACTAGCGGGAGTTTAGATACGCAGTATTTT
CDR3 protein: CASRATSGSLDTQYF

V gene: TRBV6-5
clone size: NA
D gene: TRBD2
J gene: TRBJ2-5
CDR3 DNA: TGTGCCAGCAGTTATGGGACTAGCGGAAAAGAGACCCAGTACTTC
CDR3 protein: CASSYGTSGKETQYF

V gene: TRBV20-1
clone size: NA
D gene: NA
J gene: TRBJ1-1
CDR3 DNA: TGCAGTGCTCACCCTAACACTGAAGCTTTCTTT
CDR3 protein: CSAHPNTEAFF

V gene: TRBV2
clone size: NA
D gene: NA
J gene: TRBJ2-3
CDR3 DNA: TGTGCCAGCAGGGAGGACAGTTTTAGCACAGATACGCAGTATTTT
CDR3 protein: CASREDSFSTDTQYF

V gene: TRBV20-1
clone size: many
D gene: NA
J gene: TRBJ2-2
CDR3 DNA: TGCAGTGCTGCAATCCGGAGGGAGACCGGGGAGCTGTTTTTT
CDR3 protein: CSAAIRRETGELFF

V gene: TRBV12-3/TRBV12-4
clone size: NA
D gene: TRBD1
J gene: TRBJ1-1
CDR3 DNA: TGTGCCAGCAGGCCCTACGGGACAGTGAACACTGAAGCTTTCTTT
CDR3 protein: CASRPYGTVNTEAFF

V gene: TRBV2
clone size: few
D gene: NA
J gene: TRBJ2-5
CDR3 DNA: TGTGCCAGCAGTGGGGATTCCCAAGAGACCCAGTACTTC
CDR3 protein: CASSGDSQETQYF

V gene: TRBV2
clone size: NA
D gene: TRBD1
J gene: TRBJ1-5
CDR3 DNA: TGTGCCAGCAGTGGGGACAGGGAATTTCAGCCCCAGCATTTT
CDR3 protein: CASSGDREFQPQHF

V gene: TRBV6-1
clone size: few
D gene: NA
J gene: TRBJ2-3
CDR3 DNA: TGTGCCAGCAGTGAATGGGCCAGGACAGATACGCAGTATTTT
CDR3 protein: CASSEWARTDTQYF

V gene: TRBV27
clone size: few
D gene: NA
J gene: TRBJ2-7
CDR3 DNA: TGTGCCAGCAGTTGTGGAGGACACTACGAGCAGTACTTC
CDR3 protein: CASSCGGHYEQYF

V gene: TRBV7-2
clone size: NA
D gene: NA
J gene: TRBJ2-1
CDR3 DNA: TGTGCCAGCAGCTCTTCCGGGACTTACAATGAGCAGTTCTTC
CDR3 protein: CASSSSGTYNEQFF

V gene: TRBV4-2
clone size: few
D gene: NA
J gene: TRBJ1-5
CDR3 DNA: TGTGCCAGCAGCCAAGAAGCAGGGGAGAAGCCCCAGCATTTT
CDR3 protein: CASSQEAGEKPQHF

V gene: TRBV27
clone size: NA
D gene: TRBD1
J gene: TRBJ2-3
CDR3 DNA: TGTGCCAGCAGTTTAGGCCAGGGGGTCCCGGGGAATACGCAGTATTTT
CDR3 protein: CASSLGQGVPGNTQYF

V gene: TRBV29-1
clone size: NA
D gene: NA
J gene: TRBJ2-1
CDR3 DNA: TGCAGCTCCAAAACTTGGGGAGTCTCCTACAATGAGCAGTTCTTC
CDR3 protein: CSSKTWGVSYNEQFF

V gene: TRBV3-1
clone size: few
D gene: NA
J gene: TRBJ1-5
CDR3 DNA: TGTGCCAGCAGCCAGATGGGTGATCAGCCCCAGCATTTT
CDR3 protein: CASSQMGDQPQHF

V gene: TRBV4-3
clone size: NA
D gene: NA
J gene: TRBJ2-3
CDR3 DNA: TGCGCCAGCAGCCAAGGCGTTGGGCGCACAGATACGCAGTATTTT
CDR3 protein: CASSQGVGRTDTQYF

V gene: TRBV12-3/TRBV12-4
clone size: many
D gene: NA
J gene: TRBJ2-1
CDR3 DNA: TGTGCCAGCAGGCCGGAGAACAATGAGCAGTTCTTC
CDR3 protein: CASRPENNEQFF

V gene: TRBV7-9
clone size: NA
D gene: NA
J gene: TRBJ2-3
CDR3 DNA: TGTGCCAGCAGCTTAGAATTCACAGATACGCAGTATTTT
CDR3 protein: CASSLEFTDTQYF

V gene: TRBV6-2/TRBV6-3
clone size: NA
D gene: TRBD1
J gene: TRBJ2-7
CDR3 DNA: TGTGCCAGCAGCCCCGGGACAGACACCTACGAGCAGTACTTC
CDR3 protein: CASSPGTDTYEQYF

V gene: TRBV6-9
clone size: NA
D gene: NA
J gene: TRBJ2-7
CDR3 DNA: TGTGCCCCCAGGGGCTCAGTCCCCGAGCAGTACTTC
CDR3 protein: CAPRGSVPEQYF

V gene: TRBV7-2
clone size: many
D gene: NA
J gene: TRBJ2-2
CDR3 DNA: TGTGCCAGCAGCTTAGCACCTTTCACCGGGGAGCTGTTTTTT
CDR3 protein: CASSLAPFTGELFF

V gene: TRBV5-6
clone size: many
D gene: NA
J gene: TRBJ2-3
CDR3 DNA: TGTGCCAGCAGCTGGGGCACAGATACGCAGTATTTT
CDR3 protein: CASSWGTDTQYF

V gene: TRBV6-1
clone size: NA
D gene: NA
J gene: TRBJ1-2
CDR3 DNA: TGTGCCAGCAGTGAAGGGGGAGGGATTGATGGCTACACCTTC
CDR3 protein: CASSEGGGIDGYTF